The present T cell receptor beta chain was sequenced within a study of blood T cell repertoires in COVID-19. At the level of the study: The origin of the acute and convalescent COVID-19 samples was the United States, Italy and Spain. Sample material is recorded as cDNA or gDNA derived from T cells, B-cell-depleted T cells, or PBMCs.

The study recruited people aged roughly 18 to 89 years across about two dozen US areas. For recovered donors of Cohort 3, there were two negative PCRs, clearance, or symptom resolution. Generated by immunoSEQ multiplex PCR, the TCRdb table keeps only in-frame clones and is missing some. Counted here are about 330,000 clones, around 90% occurring once; the ten biggest clones make up 5% to 6%. Trimming removed 4 bases from V and 4 bases from J; junction bases left unmatched: 5. The CDR3 covers 14 residues. From germline, CDR1 is MNHEY and CDR2 SMNVEV (reference sequence). This chain uses TRBV27 with TRBJ2-7, with 9 bases fitting TRBD1. This receptor was identified in a man aged 25 to 40 who had recovered from COVID-19. Sequenced input: PBMCs or T cells enriched from blood (not recorded which). Here the CDR3 DNA reads TGTGCCAGCAGTTACCGGGACAGGGCATACGAGCAGTACTTC. It translates to CASSYRDRAYEQYF.